One and the same sample provided the 10 T cell receptor beta chains below, sequenced in a study of T cell clonality in common variable immunodeficiency. Profiled with immunoSEQ multiplex PCR; TCRdb holds only in-frame clones, not every one. In total the sample includes some 32,000 clones, none of them seen once. The material sequenced was peripheral blood mononuclear cells. Source of these receptors: a person aged 18-70 years in good health.

This clone was recorded a few times. The read comes to an end 3 residues before the CDR3 does, leaving the germline J gene to fill in the end. The identical CDR3 is also encoded by other nucleotide sequences in the sample. The chain combines TRBV18 with TRBJ1-2; possible D gene TRBD1, 6 bases. The CDR3 covers 13 residues. Between the trimmed V and J ends, which lost 3 bases and 2 bases, there was a span of 7 bases. Germline loops: CDR1 KGHSH, CDR2 LQKENI. The CDR3 sequence is CASSPDRNYGYTF. CDR3 DNA, as far as it was read: TGTGCCAGCTCACCCGACAGGAACTATGGC.

This clone showed up many times. The missing CDR3 end, 3 residues past where the read stops, is filled in from the germline J gene. This chain connects TRBV7-3 to TRBJ1-2; 12 nucleotides line up with TRBD1. CDR1 is SGHTA, CDR2 FQGTGA, per germline. The CDR3 has 12 amino acids. The CDR3 DNA, read in part, is TGTGCCAGCAGGGGGACAGGGGGCACC. This codes for CASRGTGGT. The full CDR3 reads CASRGTGGTYTF.

This clone was recorded many times. The read ends 3 residues shy of where the CDR3 ends; the end is completed using the germline J gene. The chain has TRBV30 and TRBJ2-7; D not certain. CDR1 is GTSNPN and CDR2 is SVGIG in the germline V gene (reference sequence). V was shortened by 0 bases and J by 3 bases, with 6 bases between the two germline ends. There are 12 residues in the CDR3. The CDR3 bases that were read are TGTGCCTGGAGTGTAACGGTCTACGAG. Translating it yields CAWSVTVYE. The whole CDR3 region reads CAWSVTVYEQYF.

This clone has a count of ten or more. The read falls 3 residues short of the CDR3 end, and the missing part is taken from the germline J gene. The chain recombines TRBV5-5 with TRBJ1-1, with 7 bases aligning to TRBD1. The length of the CDR3 is 15 residues. Germline V gives CDR1 SGHKS, CDR2 YYEKEE (reference sequence). After removal of 4 bases from V and 1 base from J, the junction contained 7 bases not matched to a gene. The CDR3 sequence: CASSLWDSRNTEAFF. The covered CDR3 bases are TGTGCCAGCAGCCTGTGGGACAGCAGGAACACTGAA.

This clone has ten or more counts. The sequenced fragment ends 3 residues before the CDR3 boundary, so the rest is inferred from the germline J gene. The rearrangement links TRBV5-6 to TRBJ1-1; D unresolved. The CDR3 contains 14 residues. V shed 1 base and J shed 5 bases, with 12 bases lying between them. Germline values: CDR1 SGHDT, CDR2 YYEEEE. The CDR3 reads CASSLIGPNTEAFF. Partial CDR3 DNA: TGTGCCAGCAGCTTGATCGGTCCTAATACTGAA.

On this clone itself: Read coverage stops 3 residues before the CDR3 terminus; the germline J gene supplies the remainder. V and J are TRBV20-1 and TRBJ1-1, with D maybe TRBD1 (6 bases). The CDR3 consists of 13 residues. The germline V gene has CDR1 DFQATT and CDR2 SNEGSKA (reference sequence). With 4 bases removed from V and 0 bases from J, the gap between germline ends came to 9 bases. The CDR3 protein is CSAMQGLNTEAFF. The DNA read from the CDR3 is TGCAGTGCTATGCAGGGGTTGAACACTGAA.

This clone was picked up many times. The CDR3 end is not reached by the read, which stops 3 residues before it; the germline J gene fills it in. The V gene is TRBV5-1, the J gene TRBJ1-3; unclear D gene. V lost 4 bases and J lost 0, with 5 bases in between. Germline-derived CDR1 and CDR2 are SGHRS and YFSETQ. This CDR3 has 13 residues. CDR3 DNA (partial): TGCGCCAGCAGCGAGGCCTCTGGAAACACC. Residues: CASSEASGNT. The whole CDR3 protein is CASSEASGNTIYF. Full variable domain (remainder filled in from reference TRBV5-1 and TRBJ1-3): KAGVTQTPRYLIKTRGQQVTLSCSPISGHRSVSWYQQTPGQGLQFLFEYFSETQRNKGNFPGRFSGRQFSNSRSEMNVSTLELGDSALYLCASSEASGNTIYFGEGSWLTVV.

This clone was counted ten times or more. The CDR3 goes on 3 residues after the read ends, and that part is filled in from the germline J gene. V gene TRBV5-1 combines with J gene TRBJ2-2, with a possible D match to TRBD1 (7 bases). Germline-derived CDR1 and CDR2 are SGHRS and YFSETQ. The CDR3 length is 15 residues. The CDR3 sequence: CASSLEPGGTEKLFF. The sequenced CDR3 bases are TGCGCCAGCAGCTTGGAGCCAGGGGGGACTGAAAAG.

By share, this clone counts as medium-sized. Sequencing ends 3 residues short of the CDR3 end; the germline J gene provides the rest. This chain joins TRBV6-1 and TRBJ1-2, with 10 bases identical to TRBD1. The V and J ends lost 4 bases and 5 bases, in that order; junction bases with no gene match: 7. The CDR3 has 15 residues. From germline, CDR1 is MNHNS and CDR2 SASEGT. The CDR3 loop is CASSGRTGGRYGYTF. The part of the CDR3 DNA that was read is TGTGCCAGCAGTGGCCGGACAGGGGGGAGGTATGGC.

This clone was detected ten times or more. The sequenced fragment ends 3 residues before the CDR3 boundary, so the rest is inferred from the germline J gene. V and J are TRBV4-2 and TRBJ2-3; 13 bases are a match to TRBD2. The CDR3 length is 19 residues. With V trimmed by 0 bases and J by 5 bases, 11 bases remained unmatched. Germline V gives CDR1 LGHNA, CDR2 YNFKEQ. CDR3 in amino acids: CASSQDGLAGVQLKDTQYF. The sequenced CDR3 bases are TGTGCCAGCAGCCAAGATGGACTAGCGGGAGTACAGTTAAAAGATACG.